A single T cell receptor (beta chain) is shown here with its context. The CDR3 spans 17 residues. Trimming at V came to 5 bases and at J to 9 bases, leaving 14 bases not matched to a gene. Germline V gene lookup returns CDR1 MNHEY and CDR2 SMNVEV (reference sequence). This sample is drawn from a study of blood T cell repertoires in COVID-19. In the original workflow: Amplifying reference gene primers gave estimates of nucleated cell counts. Clones were sequenced by immunoSEQ multiplex PCR, and TCRdb holds only the in-frame ones, with some missing. The V and J calls and clone size were taken over from that table, and D and trimming were inferred from the DNA. Of 350,000 to 450,000 clones in the sample, 80% to 90% were seen once.

The sample consisted of PBMCs or T cells enriched from blood (not recorded which). V usage is TRBV27 and J usage is TRBJ2-3; 13 positions agree with TRBD2. The clonotype originates from a man in his thirties or forties who had recovered from COVID-19. The CDR3 protein is CASSLGTSGDPPRTQYF. The CDR3 nucleotides read TGTGCCAGCAGTCTTGGGACTAGCGGGGATCCGCCCCGAACGCAGTATTTT.